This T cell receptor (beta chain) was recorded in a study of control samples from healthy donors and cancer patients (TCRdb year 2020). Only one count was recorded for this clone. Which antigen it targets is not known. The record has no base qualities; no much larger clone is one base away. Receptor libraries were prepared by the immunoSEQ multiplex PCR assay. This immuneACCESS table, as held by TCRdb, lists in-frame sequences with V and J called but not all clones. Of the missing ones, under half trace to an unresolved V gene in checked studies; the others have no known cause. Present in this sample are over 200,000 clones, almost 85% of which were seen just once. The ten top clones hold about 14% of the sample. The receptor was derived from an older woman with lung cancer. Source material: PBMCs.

The CDR3 reads CASSYSYRTGGLYGYTF. The nucleotide sequence is TGTGCCAGCAGTTACTCTTACCGGACAGGGGGGCTCTATGGCTACACCTTC. The chain was built from TRBV6-2 or TRBV6-3 and TRBJ1-2; TRBD1 fits 10 bases in the junction. There are 17 amino acids in the CDR3, from cysteine to phenylalanine inclusive. The entry retains the CDR3 DNA only, 51 bases that are in frame from base 1. V ends up 0 bases short and J 4 bases short, with an unmatched junction base count of 8. The CDR1 and CDR2 encoded by the germline V gene are MNHEY and SVGEGT.